This T cell receptor beta chain was identified in a study of OX40 agonist ivuxolimab in advanced cancers. Turning to the overall study: Ivuxolimab, which targeted the costimulatory receptor OX40 (CD134), was an agonistic, fully human IgG2 monoclonal antibody. Of the roughly 51 dose-escalation patients, hepatocellular carcinoma was present in around 20, melanoma in roughly 15, renal cell carcinoma in 9 and head and neck cancer in 9. Partial responses occurred in three dose-escalation patients, of whom one had hepatocellular carcinoma and two had cutaneous melanoma. The paper describes the monotherapy dose-escalation part (N = 52 patients) of the phase I trial of ivuxolimab. A male proportion of about 79% and a mean age of around 60 years, ranging from roughly 23 to 79, were recorded for the dose-escalation cohort. Intravenous ivuxolimab was administered to patients every 2 weeks at six dose levels: 0.01, 0.1, 0.3, 1.5, 3 and 10 mg/kg. Patients were allowed to have had prior anti-PD-1, anti-PD-L1 or anti-CTLA-4 therapy, and approximately 37% of the dose-escalation patients had been treated with checkpoint inhibitors. The purpose of peripheral TCRbeta sequencing was to test whether ivuxolimab changed TCR sequence diversity and led to clonal T-cell expansion.

Genomic DNA was extracted from sorted cells for sequencing of the TCRbeta CDR3 region. The immunoSEQ Assay was used to sequence the TCRbeta CDR3 regions. TCRdb's version of the immuneACCESS table is confined to in-frame rearrangements and falls short of the full clone set. An unresolved V gene accounts for under half of the shortfall where checked; the remainder is of unknown origin. This sample lists approximately 79,000 clones; 80% to 95% were detected once. The ten largest make up approximately 8% of the sample. Note on this clone: Its antigen remains unidentified. No base quality values were provided; no much bigger clone lies one nucleotide off.

Patients with autoimmune disease history or receiving systemic immunosuppression were excluded from the trial. In every dose cohort, peripheral blood was drawn for TCR sequencing at baseline, cycle 4 day 1, and cycle 7 day 1. The samples were drawn from a first-in-human, open-label, multicenter phase I dose-escalation trial of ivuxolimab. Adults with locally advanced or metastatic melanoma, renal cell, hepatocellular, or head and neck squamous cell carcinoma were enrolled in the trial. Before TCR sequencing, CD4+ T cells and CD8+ T cells from peripheral blood were sorted into separate populations. General findings and caveats noted by the study authors: After ivuxolimab, CD8+ T cells had more expanded clones than CD4+ T cells on average. Partial responders in the 0.1-3.0 mg/kg groups had among the lowest normalized peripheral clonal expansion, especially among CD8+ T cells. At doses from 0.1 to 3.0 mg/kg, clonal expansion was seen in both CD4+ and CD8+ blood T cells between baseline and week 6. The antigen specificity of the peripheral T cells that underwent clonal expansion was not determined. Low levels of normalized T-cell clonal expansion were also seen in some patients who did not respond.

V trim: 4 bases; J trim: 4 bases; unmatched bases: 5. Taken from the germline V gene, the CDR1 and CDR2 loops are SGDLS and YYNGEE. Reading from cysteine to phenylalanine, the CDR3 counts 16 amino acids. Only the CDR3 portion is preserved as DNA: 48 bases, with reading frame beginning at the first base. The chain is encoded by TRBV9 joined to TRBJ2-5; 15 bases in between match TRBD2. The source was CD4+ or CD8+ T cells sorted from blood, collected in a trial of the OX40 agonist ivuxolimab. The receptor comes from an adult with an advanced solid tumor such as melanoma, head and neck, liver or kidney cancer. In nucleotides, the sequence is TGTGCCAGCAGCTCCGGACTAGCGGGGGGGCGAGAGACCCAGTACTTC. It codes for CASSSGLAGGRETQYF. Extended through the reference TRBV9 and TRBJ2-5 proteins, this CDR3 yields the full variable domain: DSGVTQTPKHLITATGQRVTLRCSPRSGDLSVYWYQQSLDQGLQFLIQYYNGEERAKGNILERFSAQQFPDLHSELNLSSLELGDSALYFCASSSGLAGGRETQYFGPGTRLLVL.